This entry describes one TCR beta chain. Its antigen remains unidentified. The assay was immunoSEQ multiplex PCR, and TCRdb's table has in-frame clones only and misses some. Of 150,000 to 200,000 clones in the sample, about 89% were seen once. This sample stems from a study of T cell responses to AZD1222 COVID-19 vaccine. Findings of the study overall: The study sampled repertoires only after the peak T cell response. The CD4 TCRs associated with vaccination extended across spike and predominated at 160-218 and 743-854.

Whether given at about 4 or about 12 weeks, second doses were pooled. Germline V CDR1 and CDR2: SGHAT, FQNNGV. Trimming took 5 bases from V and 10 from J, leaving 12 bases between them. The CDR3 consists of 13 residues. This specimen was peripheral blood, taken 28 days after the second AZD1222 dose. The J gene is TRBJ1-6, the V gene TRBV11-2, with D uncertain. This TCR derives from an adult who received the AZD1222 COVID-19 vaccine. The DNA of the CDR3 is TGTGCCAGCAGCCCAGGACTGGAATCACCCCTCCACTTT. This encodes CASSPGLESPLHF.